The 15 T cell receptor beta chains given below trace back to one sample, sequenced in a study of early T cells in non-severe SARS-CoV-2 infection. TCRdb processed the 5' RACE reads anew with MiXCR; each CDR3 protein has one entry. Of tens of thousands of distinct CDR3 sequences listed, 9.5% to 13% are singletons. Sequencing was carried out using whole blood. The receptors originated from an adult who was a healthcare worker with PCR-confirmed SARS-CoV-2 infection or an uninfected control (not recorded which).

The genes are TRBV10-2 and TRBJ2-3, with D uncertain. Per germline, CDR1 WSHSY and CDR2 SAAADI. The CDR3 has 14 residues. Trimming shortened V by 6 bases and J by 5 bases, and 15 bases separated the two germline ends. This CDR3 reads CASSPGWKGDTQYF. CDR3 in DNA: TGCGCCAGCAGCCCGGGTTGGAAGGGAGATACGCAGTATTTT.

The CDR3 bases are TGTGCTGGGCGGACGAACACCGGGGAGCTGTTTTTT. Translated, it gives CAGRTNTGELFF. The chain has TRBV27 and TRBJ2-2; D not certain. The CDR3 length is 12 residues. The germline gives CDR1 MNHEY, CDR2 SMNVEV (reference sequence).

The sample holds many counts of this clonotype. V usage is TRBV5-1 and J usage is TRBJ2-3; D is unresolved. The CDR3 has 13 residues. Germline V lookup: CDR1 SGHRS, CDR2 YFSETQ. The germline V and J ends were trimmed by 0 bases and 7 bases, with 9 bases remaining between them. The CDR3 loop reads CASSLAQEYTQYF. The DNA for the CDR3 is TGCGCCAGCAGCTTGGCTCAGGAGTATACGCAGTATTTT. The entire variable domain, with the rest obtained from reference TRBV5-1 and TRBJ2-3, is as follows: KAGVTQTPRYLIKTRGQQVTLSCSPISGHRSVSWYQQTPGQGLQFLFEYFSETQRNKGNFPGRFSGRQFSNSRSEMNVSTLELGDSALYLCASSLAQEYTQYFGPGTRLTVL.

The chain couples TRBV7-2 to TRBJ2-1; 9 nucleotides line up with TRBD2. The length of the CDR3 is 18 residues. Germline V CDR1 and CDR2: SGHTA, FQGNSA. Germline trimming cut 1 base from V and 3 bases from J; bases unmatched to any gene: 10. DNA of the CDR3: TGTGCCAGCAGCTTAGATCCAGCGGGAGGCGGACTCTACAATGAGCAGTTCTTC. Amino acid sequence: CASSLDPAGGGLYNEQFF. Full variable domain (remainder filled in from reference TRBV7-2 and TRBJ2-1): GAGVSQSPSNKVTEKGKDVELRCDPISGHTALYWYRQSLGQGLEFLIYFQGNSAPDKSGLPSDRFSAERTGGSVSTLTIQRTQQEDSAVYLCASSLDPAGGGLYNEQFFGPGTRLTVL.

V and J are TRBV6-1 and TRBJ2-1; a weak D match, TRBD1 (6 bases). Germline-derived CDR1 and CDR2 are MNHNS and SASEGT. CDR3 length: 15 residues. V gave up 3 bases and J gave up 0 bases, with 9 bases separating them. This CDR3 reads CASSDTGSSYNEQFF. The CDR3 DNA follows: TGTGCCAGCAGTGACACAGGGAGCTCCTACAATGAGCAGTTCTTC.

Many counts were recorded for this clonotype. The V gene is TRBV19, the J gene TRBJ1-3; D not certain. Germline V gives CDR1 LNHDA, CDR2 SQIVND (reference sequence). Trimming shortened V by 5 bases and J by 2 bases, and 13 bases separated the two germline ends. The CDR3 extends over 15 amino acids. CDR3 sequence (DNA): TGTGCCAGTAGTCCGACGTTCGCCCCTGGAAACACCATATATTTT. Amino acid sequence: CASSPTFAPGNTIYF.

The table lists this clonotype with a few counts. This chain joins TRBV20-1 and TRBJ1-2, with D possibly TRBD1 on 5 matching bases. Per germline, CDR1 DFQATT and CDR2 SNEGSKA (reference sequence). V lost 2 bases, J lost 8 bases, and 18 bases lay in between. The length of the CDR3 is 14 residues. This CDR3 reads CSARNTPGIVGYTF. Written as DNA, the CDR3 is TGCAGTGCTAGAAATACCCCAGGGATCGTCGGCTACACCTTC.

This clonotype was seen at least ten times. The J gene is TRBJ2-1, the V gene TRBV29-1; a weak D match, TRBD2 (6 bases). Trimming removed 2 bases from V and 0 bases from J, with 14 bases in between. This CDR3 has 16 residues. Looked up from germline, CDR1 is SQVTM and CDR2 is ANQGSEA. The CDR3 sequence is CSVERGTASSYNEQFF. The CDR3 region has the DNA TGCAGCGTTGAAAGAGGGACTGCCAGCTCCTACAATGAGCAGTTCTTC.

This clonotype was seen only once. This chain uses TRBV5-1 with TRBJ2-7; unclear D gene. The germline V gene has CDR1 SGHRS and CDR2 YFSETQ. V was cut by 3 bases and J by 0 bases, with 13 bases left in between. The CDR3 has 15 amino acids. CDR3 DNA: TGCGCCAGCAGCTCCCCTGACTCCGACTCCTACGAGCAGTACTTC. Amino acid sequence: CASSSPDSDSYEQYF.

This clonotype appeared many times. V is TRBV7-6 and J is TRBJ2-2; a weak D match, TRBD1 (5 bases). V was shortened by 1 base and J by 0 bases, with 12 bases between the two germline ends. CDR1 is SGHVS and CDR2 is FNYEAQ in the germline V gene. The length of the CDR3 is 17 residues. CDR3 DNA sequence: TGTGCCAGCAGCTTAGTCCCTAGGGGCGCGAACACCGGGGAGCTGTTTTTT. It is translated as CASSLVPRGANTGELFF.

This clonotype was counted only a few times. DNA for the CDR3: TGCAGTGCCAGGCCCACAGGGCGGGTTGATACGCAGTATTTT. As protein: CSARPTGRVDTQYF. The rearrangement uses TRBV20-1 and TRBJ2-3, with D perhaps matching TRBD1 (6 bases). Per germline, CDR1 DFQATT and CDR2 SNEGSKA (reference sequence). V lost 6 bases to trimming and J lost 6 bases, with 19 bases between them. CDR3 length: 14 amino acids.

This clonotype has a handful of counts. The J gene is TRBJ2-3, the V gene TRBV20-1; D unresolved. The CDR3 totals 13 residues. Per germline, CDR1 DFQATT and CDR2 SNEGSKA (reference sequence). Trimming removed 6 bases from V and 1 base from J, with 11 bases in between. The CDR3 DNA sequence: TGCAGTGCCCCAGATTATGGCACAGATACGCAGTATTTT. Translated: CSAPDYGTDTQYF.

This chain joins TRBV11-3 and TRBJ2-3; a weak D match, TRBD1 (6 bases). CDR1 is SGHNT, CDR2 YENEEA, per germline. This CDR3 is 14 amino acids long. The ends were cut back, 3 bases at V and 6 bases at J, with 13 bases in the middle. The CDR3 region is CASSFRGLADTQYF. The CDR3 region has the DNA TGTGCCAGCAGCTTCAGGGGCCTCGCGGATACGCAGTATTTT.

The chain employs TRBV29-1 and TRBJ2-5; D perhaps matches TRBD2 (6 bases). The CDR3 loop spans 14 amino acids. Between the trimmed V and J ends, which lost 1 base and 7 bases, there was a span of 16 bases. Looked up from germline, CDR1 is SQVTM and CDR2 is ANQGSEA. In DNA, the CDR3 is TGCAGCGTTGAAGGCAAGGGCGGGGACGGGACCCAGTACTTC. Amino acid sequence: CSVEGKGGDGTQYF.

This clonotype was seen a few times. The chain couples TRBV28 to TRBJ1-6; 12 nucleotides line up with TRBD1. Germline V gene lookup returns CDR1 MDHEN and CDR2 SYDVKM. This CDR3 spans 16 amino acids. With 9 bases clipped from V and 10 bases from J, the junction kept 13 bases outside the gene matches. The DNA of the CDR3 is TGTGCCAGACGTATACCGGGACAGGGGGCGCGATCACCCCTCCACTTT. Protein: CARRIPGQGARSPLHF.